This TCR beta chain was observed in a study of response to subunit inactivated influenza vaccine. Whole-study findings and limits: Seasonal influenza vaccination, on each occasion, was suggested by the authors to recruit few new T cells.

In the case of this clonotype: The antigen is undetermined.

One entry per CDR3 protein results from TCRdb running MiXCR on the RT-PCR reads. The table includes roughly 540,000 distinct CDR3 sequences, around 25% detected once. Germline loops: CDR1 SEHNR, CDR2 FQNEAQ (reference sequence). V shed 5 bases and J shed 3 bases, with 11 bases lying between them. This CDR3 spans 13 amino acids. Separately, the same data were catalogued under a study of T cells expressing NK-cell markers. This second report adds: In generating TCR beta cDNA, 5'RACE template switching with UMIs was used. Eight donors were sequenced, of whom seven were HCMV-seropositive, while the remaining one was HCMV-seronegative. Sorting in several experiments was restricted by an anti-gamma-delta TCR antibody to alpha-beta TCR T cells. The CD3+CD56-NKG2C+ fraction of a few donors was likewise dominated by these clonotypes.

The chain employs TRBV7-9 and TRBJ2-7; unclear D gene. Sample: CD4+ T cells sorted from PBMCs, taken 11 to 12 days after vaccination. The TCR sequence derives from a man aged 50-60 years who received an inactivated influenza vaccine. CDR3 sequence reads: CASSQDAFYEQYF. The CDR3 DNA reads TGTGCCAGCAGCCAGGACGCCTTCTACGAGCAGTACTTC. Drawing the rest from reference TRBV7-9 and TRBJ2-7, the complete variable domain is DTGVSQNPRHKITKRGQNVTFRCDPISEHNRLYWYRQTLGQGPEFLTYFQNEAQLEKSRLLSDRFSAERPKGSFSTLEIQRTEQGDSAMYLCASSQDAFYEQYFGPGTRLTVT.